Below, 2 T cell receptor beta chains from the same sample are listed, as sequenced in a study of cytomegalovirus exposure and HLA in healthy donors (dated by TCRdb to 2016 to 2017). The library came from the immunoSEQ multiplex PCR assay. A mixture of 60 forward primers for TCR Vbeta segments and 13 reverse primers for TCR Jbeta segments was used in the multiplex PCR. TCRdb took over this immuneACCESS table, retaining in-frame rearrangements with V and J assigned. Such tables are incomplete; in checked studies, under half of the missing clones stem from an unresolved V gene, and the remainder is unexplained. A total of 90,000 to 150,000 clones appear in this sample, roughly 70% of them only once. 9.5% to 13% of the sample is in the top ten clones. The sequenced material came from PBMCs. The source of these receptors is a woman aged 45-60 years in good health and CMV-seropositive.

This sequence joins TRBV5-1 and TRBJ1-1; tentatively, D is TRBD1 (6 bases). This CDR3 is 14 amino acids long. The germline V gene encodes CDR1 SGHRS and CDR2 YFSETQ. The V and J ends lost 4 bases and 0 bases respectively, with 10 bases between them. This CDR3 is CASSPRTVNTEAFF. The DNA for the CDR3 is TGCGCCAGCAGCCCCAGGACAGTGAACACTGAAGCTTTCTTT.

V gene TRBV2 combines with J gene TRBJ1-1; D unclear. The CDR3 totals 9 residues. V lost 9 bases and J 10 bases, leaving 9 bases between the germline ends. Germline lookup yields CDR1 SNHLY and CDR2 FYNNEI. CDR3 bases: TGTGCCAGAGCAACTCCAGCTTTCTTT. This sequence encodes CARATPAFF.